The rows below give T cell receptor beta chains drawn from one sample of a study of early T cells in non-severe SARS-CoV-2 infection. In TCRdb, the 5' RACE reads were re-called with MiXCR into one record per CDR3 protein. Found here are 97,000 or so distinct CDR3 sequences, 10% to 15% of them singletons; the top ten hold about 6%. Sequences were obtained from whole blood. The receptors shown here come from an adult who was a healthcare worker with PCR-confirmed SARS-CoV-2 infection or an uninfected control (not recorded which). CDR3s include the opening cysteine and the closing phenylalanine or tryptophan. Each record gives: clone size, V gene, J gene, D gene, CDR3 DNA, CDR3 protein. The D gene is left open where the match is weak. Clone size, where shown, is once, few, many, or a class for clones that have expanded.

clone_size: few
v_call: TRBV7-9
j_call: TRBJ2-1
d_call: .
cdr3_nt: TGTGCCAGCAGCTTATTCCCCGGCCACAATGAGCAGTTCTTC
cdr3_aa: CASSLFPGHNEQFF

clone_size: .
v_call: TRBV7-9
j_call: TRBJ1-5
d_call: .
cdr3_nt: TGTGCCAGCAGCTTATCCGCGGGGCCCCAGCATTTT
cdr3_aa: CASSLSAGPQHF

clone_size: .
v_call: TRBV7-9
j_call: TRBJ2-1
d_call: .
cdr3_nt: TGTGCCAGCAGCCGCTTTCCCAATGAGCAGTTCTTC
cdr3_aa: CASSRFPNEQFF

clone_size: many
v_call: TRBV12-3/TRBV12-4
j_call: TRBJ2-7
d_call: TRBD1
cdr3_nt: TGTGCCAGCAGTTTAGAAGGACAGGGGGCGTTCGAGCAGTACTTC
cdr3_aa: CASSLEGQGAFEQYF

clone_size: .
v_call: TRBV28
j_call: TRBJ2-7
d_call: .
cdr3_nt: TGTGCCAGCAGAGCGGCGGCTTCCTACGAGCAGTACTTC
cdr3_aa: CASRAAASYEQYF

clone_size: .
v_call: TRBV28
j_call: TRBJ1-2
d_call: TRBD1
cdr3_nt: TGTGCCAGCAGTTCCCACGGACAGGGGGCGGAGGGCTACACCTTC
cdr3_aa: CASSSHGQGAEGYTF

clone_size: .
v_call: TRBV29-1
j_call: TRBJ2-5
d_call: .
cdr3_nt: TGCAGCGGACGGACAGAAGAGACCCAGTACTTC
cdr3_aa: CSGRTEETQYF

clone_size: few
v_call: TRBV12-3/TRBV12-4
j_call: TRBJ1-2
d_call: TRBD1
cdr3_nt: TGTGCCAGCAGTTCGGGACAGCGAAACTATGGCTACACCTTC
cdr3_aa: CASSSGQRNYGYTF

clone_size: few
v_call: TRBV28
j_call: TRBJ1-5
d_call: .
cdr3_nt: TGTGCCAGCATCCTACGAATGACCCCCAATCAGCCCCAGCATTTT
cdr3_aa: CASILRMTPNQPQHF

clone_size: many
v_call: TRBV7-2
j_call: TRBJ2-2
d_call: .
cdr3_nt: TGTGCCAGCAGCTCAACCCGGTCGGTGGCCGGGGAGCTGTTTTTT
cdr3_aa: CASSSTRSVAGELFF

clone_size: few
v_call: TRBV11-2
j_call: TRBJ2-7
d_call: .
cdr3_nt: TGTGCCAGCAGCTTAGATCGGCAGGGACCCTACGAGCAGTACTTC
cdr3_aa: CASSLDRQGPYEQYF

clone_size: .
v_call: TRBV7-9
j_call: TRBJ2-7
d_call: TRBD2
cdr3_nt: TGTGCCAGCAGCTCATCTAGCGGGAGTGGCGAGCAGTACTTC
cdr3_aa: CASSSSSGSGEQYF

clone_size: .
v_call: TRBV9
j_call: TRBJ2-2
d_call: .
cdr3_nt: TGTGCCAGCAGCGATAACCCCCCGCAGGGGAACACCGGGGAGCTGTTTTTT
cdr3_aa: CASSDNPPQGNTGELFF

clone_size: many
v_call: TRBV19
j_call: TRBJ2-1
d_call: .
cdr3_nt: TGTGCCAGTAGTATTGGAATCGGGGCCGGTGAGCAGTTCTTC
cdr3_aa: CASSIGIGAGEQFF

clone_size: many
v_call: TRBV7-2
j_call: TRBJ2-5
d_call: .
cdr3_nt: TGTGCCAGCAGGCAGGCTCCACAAGAGACCCAGTACTTC
cdr3_aa: CASRQAPQETQYF

clone_size: many
v_call: TRBV9
j_call: TRBJ2-2
d_call: TRBD2
cdr3_nt: TGTGCCAGCAGCGTAGCACTAGCGGGAGTGGATAACGGGGAGCTGTTTTTT
cdr3_aa: CASSVALAGVDNGELFF

clone_size: many
v_call: TRBV10-3
j_call: TRBJ2-2
d_call: .
cdr3_nt: TGTGCCACCCATGGGGGACGGACGAACACCGGGGAGCTGTTTTTT
cdr3_aa: CATHGGRTNTGELFF

clone_size: few
v_call: TRBV10-3
j_call: TRBJ1-1
d_call: .
cdr3_nt: TGTGCCATCATCCAAAGACAGGACATGCCGCGAGAAGCTTTCTTT
cdr3_aa: CAIIQRQDMPREAFF

clone_size: few
v_call: TRBV20-1
j_call: TRBJ2-3
d_call: .
cdr3_nt: TGCAGTGCTAGGGTAAACACAGATACGCAGTATTTT
cdr3_aa: CSARVNTDTQYF

clone_size: few
v_call: TRBV4-3
j_call: TRBJ2-2
d_call: .
cdr3_nt: TGCGCCAGCAGCATCGGCAGAGACACCGGGGAGCTGTTTTTT
cdr3_aa: CASSIGRDTGELFF

clone_size: .
v_call: TRBV7-2
j_call: TRBJ2-1
d_call: TRBD2
cdr3_nt: TGTGCCAGCAGCTCCTGGACTAGCGGCAACAATGAGCAGTTCTTC
cdr3_aa: CASSSWTSGNNEQFF

clone_size: .
v_call: TRBV9
j_call: TRBJ1-3
d_call: .
cdr3_nt: TGTGCCAGCAGCGGGGGGCTCTCTGGAAACACCATATATTTT
cdr3_aa: CASSGGLSGNTIYF

clone_size: few
v_call: TRBV10-3
j_call: TRBJ1-1
d_call: TRBD1
cdr3_nt: TGTGCCATCGGAGAGGGACAGGGGGCTAAGATCACTGAAGCTTTCTTT
cdr3_aa: CAIGEGQGAKITEAFF

clone_size: many
v_call: TRBV28
j_call: TRBJ2-4
d_call: TRBD1
cdr3_nt: TGTGCCAGCAGTTTGGCGGGACAGGGGTTGGACATTCAGTACTTC
cdr3_aa: CASSLAGQGLDIQYF

clone_size: .
v_call: TRBV6-6
j_call: TRBJ2-3
d_call: .
cdr3_nt: TGTGCCAGCAGTTACTCCGGGACAAGCACAGATACGCAGTATTTT
cdr3_aa: CASSYSGTSTDTQYF

clone_size: few
v_call: TRBV5-1
j_call: TRBJ1-6
d_call: .
cdr3_nt: TGCGCCAGCAGTTTAGAGACTCCTGGGAATTCACCCCTCCACTTT
cdr3_aa: CASSLETPGNSPLHF

clone_size: few
v_call: TRBV28
j_call: TRBJ1-2
d_call: .
cdr3_nt: TGTGCCAGCAGTTCTGGGCCCTTGGCCAACTATGGCTACACCTTC
cdr3_aa: CASSSGPLANYGYTF

clone_size: few
v_call: TRBV21-1
j_call: TRBJ1-5
d_call: .
cdr3_nt: TGTGCCATAAGACAGGGGGAAGATCAGCCCCAGCATTTT
cdr3_aa: CAIRQGEDQPQHF

clone_size: few
v_call: TRBV5-1
j_call: TRBJ2-3
d_call: .
cdr3_nt: TGCGCCAGCAGCTTGGGGACCAGGACGGGCACAGATACGCAGTATTTT
cdr3_aa: CASSLGTRTGTDTQYF

clone_size: few
v_call: TRBV7-6
j_call: TRBJ1-4
d_call: .
cdr3_nt: .
cdr3_aa: CASSFGAGEKLFF

clone_size: few
v_call: TRBV6-5
j_call: TRBJ2-1
d_call: .
cdr3_nt: TGTGCCAGCAGTTTAGTAGCGGAGAGCTCCTACAATGAGCAGTTCTTC
cdr3_aa: CASSLVAESSYNEQFF

clone_size: .
v_call: TRBV20-1
j_call: TRBJ2-3
d_call: TRBD2
cdr3_nt: TGCAGTGCTACTCACAGCGGGAGCCAGGGCACAGATACGCAGTATTTT
cdr3_aa: CSATHSGSQGTDTQYF

clone_size: many
v_call: TRBV12-3/TRBV12-4
j_call: TRBJ2-1
d_call: .
cdr3_nt: TGTGCCAGCAGTTTATGGCAGCGATCGGCGTACAATGAGCAGTTCTTC
cdr3_aa: CASSLWQRSAYNEQFF

clone_size: few
v_call: TRBV29-1
j_call: TRBJ1-2
d_call: .
cdr3_nt: TGCAGCGTTCGGACAGATCCTAACTATGGCTACACCTTC
cdr3_aa: CSVRTDPNYGYTF

clone_size: few
v_call: TRBV2
j_call: TRBJ1-4
d_call: TRBD1
cdr3_nt: TGTGCCAGATCCGGGACAGGGGATCCTAATGAAAAACTGTTTTTT
cdr3_aa: CARSGTGDPNEKLFF

clone_size: few
v_call: TRBV12-3/TRBV12-4
j_call: TRBJ2-7
d_call: .
cdr3_nt: TGTGCCAGCAGTTTTCGTCGGTACGAGCAGTACTTC
cdr3_aa: CASSFRRYEQYF

clone_size: few
v_call: TRBV7-2
j_call: TRBJ1-5
d_call: .
cdr3_nt: TGTGCCAGCAGCTTGTTGAAGCAGCCCCAGCATTTT
cdr3_aa: CASSLLKQPQHF

clone_size: few
v_call: TRBV7-2
j_call: TRBJ2-1
d_call: TRBD2
cdr3_nt: TGTGCCAGCAGCCCTAGACCCGGGAGGAATGAGCAGTTCTTC
cdr3_aa: CASSPRPGRNEQFF

clone_size: .
v_call: TRBV29-1
j_call: TRBJ2-7
d_call: .
cdr3_nt: TGCAGCGTTGGCGAGGTCCCCGGCGAGCAGTACTTC
cdr3_aa: CSVGEVPGEQYF

clone_size: many
v_call: TRBV9
j_call: TRBJ2-5
d_call: TRBD2
cdr3_nt: TGTGCCAGCAGCGTAGATAGCGGGAGTTTGGAGACCCAGTACTTC
cdr3_aa: CASSVDSGSLETQYF

clone_size: many
v_call: TRBV5-4
j_call: TRBJ2-2
d_call: .
cdr3_nt: TGTGCCAGCAGCTTGGCGCCAAGGAGGAACACCGGGGAGCTGTTTTTT
cdr3_aa: CASSLAPRRNTGELFF

clone_size: .
v_call: TRBV28
j_call: TRBJ1-2
d_call: TRBD1
cdr3_nt: TGTGCCAGCTCCCCGGGACAGTTATTTTATGGCTACACCTTC
cdr3_aa: CASSPGQLFYGYTF

clone_size: many
v_call: TRBV3-1
j_call: TRBJ1-6
d_call: .
cdr3_nt: TGTGCCAGCAGCCAGAGAGCAGAAACCTTGACGATGGGTTCACCCCTCCACTTT
cdr3_aa: CASSQRAETLTMGSPLHF

clone_size: many
v_call: TRBV6-5
j_call: TRBJ2-2
d_call: TRBD1
cdr3_nt: TGTGCCAGCAGTTACTCGACAGGGGTAGCCGGGGAGCTGTTTTTT
cdr3_aa: CASSYSTGVAGELFF

clone_size: few
v_call: TRBV5-1
j_call: TRBJ2-1
d_call: .
cdr3_nt: TGCGCCAGCAGCTTGGCTCCCGGGAATGAGCAGTTCTTC
cdr3_aa: CASSLAPGNEQFF

clone_size: few
v_call: TRBV29-1
j_call: TRBJ1-2
d_call: .
cdr3_nt: TGCAGCGTTGGGGGAACAGGGGGCTACACCTTC
cdr3_aa: CSVGGTGGYTF

clone_size: many
v_call: TRBV29-1
j_call: TRBJ2-1
d_call: .
cdr3_nt: TGCAGCGTAGAACAGGCGTGGGGTGAGCAGTTCTTC
cdr3_aa: CSVEQAWGEQFF

clone_size: few
v_call: TRBV27
j_call: TRBJ2-1
d_call: .
cdr3_nt: TGTGCCAGCAGTTTAATCGGCCCAGCATACTACAATGAGCAGTTCTTC
cdr3_aa: CASSLIGPAYYNEQFF

clone_size: .
v_call: TRBV7-2
j_call: TRBJ2-5
d_call: .
cdr3_nt: TGTGCCAGCAGCTCCCCCCAGGCGGAGACCCAGTACTTC
cdr3_aa: CASSSPQAETQYF

clone_size: few
v_call: TRBV29-1
j_call: TRBJ2-7
d_call: .
cdr3_nt: TGCAGCGTCAAGGGTACCTACGAGCAGTACTTC
cdr3_aa: CSVKGTYEQYF

clone_size: many
v_call: TRBV11-2
j_call: TRBJ2-1
d_call: TRBD2
cdr3_nt: TGTGCCAGCAGCTTACTAGCGGGAGGTGGGGAGCAGTTCTTC
cdr3_aa: CASSLLAGGGEQFF